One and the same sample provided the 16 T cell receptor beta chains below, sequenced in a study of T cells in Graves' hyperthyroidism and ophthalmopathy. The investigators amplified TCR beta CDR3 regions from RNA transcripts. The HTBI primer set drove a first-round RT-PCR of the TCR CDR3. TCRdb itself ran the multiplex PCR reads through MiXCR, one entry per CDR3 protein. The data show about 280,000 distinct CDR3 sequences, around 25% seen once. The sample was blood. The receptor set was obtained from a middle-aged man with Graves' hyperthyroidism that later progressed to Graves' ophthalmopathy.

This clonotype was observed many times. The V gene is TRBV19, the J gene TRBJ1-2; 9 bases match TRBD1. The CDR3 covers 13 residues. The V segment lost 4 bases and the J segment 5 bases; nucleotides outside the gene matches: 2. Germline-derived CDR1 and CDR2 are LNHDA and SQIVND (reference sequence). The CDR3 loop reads CASSRTGEYGYTF. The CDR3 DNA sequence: TGTGCCAGTAGTAGGACAGGGGAATATGGCTACACCTTC.

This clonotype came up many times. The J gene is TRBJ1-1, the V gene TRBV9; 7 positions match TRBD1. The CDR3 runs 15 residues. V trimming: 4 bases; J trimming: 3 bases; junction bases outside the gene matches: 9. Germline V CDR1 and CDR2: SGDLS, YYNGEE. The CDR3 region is CASSSRTGSHTEAFF. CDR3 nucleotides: TGTGCCAGCAGCTCGCGGACAGGATCTCACACTGAAGCTTTCTTT.

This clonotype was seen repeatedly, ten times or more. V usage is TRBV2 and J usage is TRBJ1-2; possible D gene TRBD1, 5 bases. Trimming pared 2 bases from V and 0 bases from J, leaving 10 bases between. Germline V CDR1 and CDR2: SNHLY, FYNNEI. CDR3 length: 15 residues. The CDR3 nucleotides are TGTGCCAGCAGTGAACTAGAGGGGCCTAACTATGGCTACACCTTC. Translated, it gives CASSELEGPNYGYTF.

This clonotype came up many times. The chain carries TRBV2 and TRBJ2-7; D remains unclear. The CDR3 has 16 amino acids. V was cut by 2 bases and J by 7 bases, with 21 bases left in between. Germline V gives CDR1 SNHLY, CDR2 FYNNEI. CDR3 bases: TGTGCCAGCAGTGAACCCCAGTCCACCCTTCGTGGTGAGCAGTACTTC. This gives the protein CASSEPQSTLRGEQYF.

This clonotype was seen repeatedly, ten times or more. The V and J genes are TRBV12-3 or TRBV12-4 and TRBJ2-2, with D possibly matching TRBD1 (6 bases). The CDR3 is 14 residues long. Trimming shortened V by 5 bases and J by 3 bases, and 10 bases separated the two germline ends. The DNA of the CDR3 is TGTGCCAGCAGTCGTACAGGGTACACCGGGGAGCTGTTTTTT. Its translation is CASSRTGYTGELFF.

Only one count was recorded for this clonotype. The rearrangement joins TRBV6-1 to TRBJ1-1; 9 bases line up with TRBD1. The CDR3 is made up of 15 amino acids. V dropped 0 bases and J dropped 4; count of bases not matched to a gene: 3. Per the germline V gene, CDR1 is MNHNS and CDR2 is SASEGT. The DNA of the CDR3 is TGTGCCAGCAGTGAAGCGCAGACAGGGGGCACTGAAGCTTTCTTT. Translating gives CASSEAQTGGTEAFF.

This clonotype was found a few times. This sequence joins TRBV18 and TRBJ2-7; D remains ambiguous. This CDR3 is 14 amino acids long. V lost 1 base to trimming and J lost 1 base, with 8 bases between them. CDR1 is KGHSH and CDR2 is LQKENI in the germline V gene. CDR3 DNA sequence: TGTGCCAGCTCACCACAGTTCAGATCCTACGAGCAGTACTTC. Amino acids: CASSPQFRSYEQYF.

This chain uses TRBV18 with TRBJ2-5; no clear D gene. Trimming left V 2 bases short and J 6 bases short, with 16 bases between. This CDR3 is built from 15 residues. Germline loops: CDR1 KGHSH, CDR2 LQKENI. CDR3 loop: CASSPSQLSVKTQYF. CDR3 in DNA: TGTGCCAGCTCACCATCACAGCTGAGCGTGAAGACCCAGTACTTC.

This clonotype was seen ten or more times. CDR3: CASSSVGISRDTQYF. CDR3 in DNA: TGTGCCAGCAGTTCTGTTGGGATCTCCCGGGATACGCAGTATTTT. The chain couples TRBV6-2 or TRBV6-3 to TRBJ2-3; D remains unclear. V was trimmed by 4 bases and J by 6 bases, leaving 17 bases between them. In germline, CDR1 is MNHEY, CDR2 SVGEGT. The CDR3 sequence is 15 residues long.

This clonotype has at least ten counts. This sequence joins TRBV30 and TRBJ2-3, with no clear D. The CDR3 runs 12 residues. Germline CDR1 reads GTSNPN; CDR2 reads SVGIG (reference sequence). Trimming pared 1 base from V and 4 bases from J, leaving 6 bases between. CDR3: CAWSGRSDTQYF. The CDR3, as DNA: TGTGCCTGGAGTGGGCGATCAGATACGCAGTATTTT. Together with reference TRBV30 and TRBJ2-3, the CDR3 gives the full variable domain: SQTIHQWPATLVQPVGSPLSLECTVEGTSNPNLYWYRQAAGRGLQLLFYSVGIGQISSEVPQNLSASRPQDRQFILSSKKLLLSDSGFYLCAWSGRSDTQYFGPGTRLTVL.

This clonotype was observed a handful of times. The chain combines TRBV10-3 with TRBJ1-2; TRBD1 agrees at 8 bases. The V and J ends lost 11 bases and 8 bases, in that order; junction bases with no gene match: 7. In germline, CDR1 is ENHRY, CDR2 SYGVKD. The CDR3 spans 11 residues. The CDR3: CALGAGGGYTF. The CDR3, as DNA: TGTGCCTTGGGGGCAGGGGGCGGCTACACCTTC.

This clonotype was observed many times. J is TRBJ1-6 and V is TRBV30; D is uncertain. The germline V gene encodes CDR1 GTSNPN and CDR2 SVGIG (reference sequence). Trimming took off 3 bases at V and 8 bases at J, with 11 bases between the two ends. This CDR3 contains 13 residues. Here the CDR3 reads CAWRSRIDSPLHF. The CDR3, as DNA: TGTGCCTGGAGATCGAGGATTGATTCACCCCTCCACTTT.

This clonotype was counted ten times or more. The CDR3 region is CATSRDSRTGGRETQYF. The CDR3 DNA sequence: TGTGCCACCAGCAGAGATTCCCGGACAGGGGGACGGGAGACCCAGTACTTC. This chain joins TRBV15 and TRBJ2-5; the match to TRBD1 covers 10 bases. Per the germline V gene, CDR1 is LNHNV and CDR2 is YYDKDF (reference sequence). The CDR3 length is 17 residues. V gave up 0 bases and J gave up 5 bases; unmatched junction bases: 9.

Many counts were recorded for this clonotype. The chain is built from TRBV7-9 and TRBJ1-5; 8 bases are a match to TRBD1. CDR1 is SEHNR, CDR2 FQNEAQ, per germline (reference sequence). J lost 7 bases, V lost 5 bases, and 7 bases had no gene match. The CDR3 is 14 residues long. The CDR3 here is CASSGQGFGQPQHF. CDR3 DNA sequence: TGTGCCAGCAGCGGACAGGGCTTTGGGCAGCCCCAGCATTTT.

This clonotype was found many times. The CDR3 reads CAWTFNLIAGGFVMGELFF. The CDR3 DNA follows: TGTGCCTGGACCTTCAACCTCATAGCGGGAGGGTTTGTTATGGGGGAGCTGTTTTTT. The chain carries TRBV30 and TRBJ2-2; TRBD2 matches at 11 bases. This CDR3 contains 19 residues. Unmatched junction bases numbered 21, after V lost 4 bases and J lost 8 bases. Germline values: CDR1 GTSNPN, CDR2 SVGIG (reference sequence).

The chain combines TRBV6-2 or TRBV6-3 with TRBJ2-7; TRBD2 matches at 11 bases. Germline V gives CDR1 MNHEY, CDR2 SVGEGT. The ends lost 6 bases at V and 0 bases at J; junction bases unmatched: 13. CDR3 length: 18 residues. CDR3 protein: CASSPRGLAVLSSYEQYF. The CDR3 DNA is TGTGCCAGCAGCCCACGGGGACTAGCGGTTTTAAGCTCCTACGAGCAGTACTTC.